What follows are 2 T cell receptor beta chains derived from one specimen sequenced in a study of cytomegalovirus exposure and HLA in healthy donors (dated by TCRdb to 2017 to 2019). Libraries were constructed by the immunoSEQ multiplex PCR assay. A mixture of 60 forward primers for TCR Vbeta segments and 13 reverse primers for TCR Jbeta segments was used in the multiplex PCR. TCRdb took this table from immuneACCESS and kept in-frame rearrangements with V and J called. Such tables lack part of the clones; where checked against another copy, unresolved V genes explain under half of the gap, and the rest is unexplained. This sample's table contains approximately 37,000 clones. Approximately 10% of the sample rests with the top ten. Material for sequencing was PBMCs. These receptors all stem from a man aged 40-50 years in good health and CMV-seropositive.

V gene TRBV11-2 combines with J gene TRBJ2-1; tentative D call: TRBD2 (6 bases). In germline, CDR1 is SGHAT, CDR2 FQNNGV. V was trimmed by 2 bases and J by 2 bases, leaving 10 bases between them. The CDR3 is 15 amino acids. This CDR3 reads CASSLRTNAYNEQFF. The CDR3 DNA is TGTGCCAGCAGCTTACGGACTAATGCCTACAATGAGCAGTTCTTC.

The chain has TRBV7-8 and TRBJ2-7, with 11 nucleotides matching TRBD2. Germline assignment: CDR1 SGHVS and CDR2 FQNEAQ. CDR3 length: 15 residues. Losses at the gene ends were 5 bases for V and 5 bases for J; bases not matched to a gene: 8. CDR3 coding DNA: TGTGCCAGCAGCCCGACGGGACTAGCGGACCACGAGCAGTACTTC. This codes for CASSPTGLADHEQYF.